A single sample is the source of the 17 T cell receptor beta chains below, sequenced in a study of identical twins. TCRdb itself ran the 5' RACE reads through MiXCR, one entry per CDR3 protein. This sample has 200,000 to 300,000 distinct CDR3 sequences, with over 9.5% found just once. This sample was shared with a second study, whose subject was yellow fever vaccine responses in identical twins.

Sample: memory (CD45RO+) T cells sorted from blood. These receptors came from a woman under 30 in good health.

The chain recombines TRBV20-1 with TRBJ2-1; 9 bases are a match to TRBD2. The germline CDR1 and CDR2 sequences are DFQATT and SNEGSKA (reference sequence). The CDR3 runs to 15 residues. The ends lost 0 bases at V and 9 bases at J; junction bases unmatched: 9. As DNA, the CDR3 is TGCAGTGCTAGAGATGGGCGCCGGCGGGAGGGTGAGCAGTTCTTC. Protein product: CSARDGRRREGEQFF.

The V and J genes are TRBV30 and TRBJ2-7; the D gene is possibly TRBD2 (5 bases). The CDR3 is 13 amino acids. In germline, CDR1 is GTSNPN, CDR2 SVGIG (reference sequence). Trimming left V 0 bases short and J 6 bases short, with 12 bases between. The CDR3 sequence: CAWSVSGKGEQYF. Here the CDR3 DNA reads TGTGCCTGGAGTGTTTCGGGGAAAGGCGAGCAGTACTTC.

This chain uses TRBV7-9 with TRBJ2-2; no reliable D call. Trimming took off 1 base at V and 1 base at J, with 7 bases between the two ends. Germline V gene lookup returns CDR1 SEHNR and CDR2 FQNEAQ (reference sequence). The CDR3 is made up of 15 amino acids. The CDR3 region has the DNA TGTGCCAGCAGCTTAGTGCAGCTGAACACCGGGGAGCTGTTTTTT. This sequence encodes CASSLVQLNTGELFF.

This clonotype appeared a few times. In nucleotides, the CDR3 is TGTGCCAGCAACCGACCGGGGACAGGGGTGTACGAGCAGTACTTC. The encoded protein is CASNRPGTGVYEQYF. This rearrangement joins TRBV5-6 to TRBJ2-7; 10 bases align to TRBD1. The CDR3 consists of 15 residues. The trim removed 6 bases at V and 4 bases at J, leaving 10 bases unmatched. Looked up from germline, CDR1 is SGHDT and CDR2 is YYEEEE.

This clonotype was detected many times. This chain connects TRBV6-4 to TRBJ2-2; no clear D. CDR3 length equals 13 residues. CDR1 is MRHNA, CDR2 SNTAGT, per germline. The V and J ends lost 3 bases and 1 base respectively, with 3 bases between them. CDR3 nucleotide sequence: TGTGCCAGCAGTGAAGGGAACACCGGGGAGCTGTTTTTT. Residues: CASSEGNTGELFF.

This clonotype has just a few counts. CDR3 sequence (DNA): TGTGCCAGCAGCTTAACGACAGCTTCTAGTTACGAGCAGTACTTC. Translating it yields CASSLTTASSYEQYF. The chain has TRBV7-9 and TRBJ2-7, with D possibly being TRBD1 (5 bases). Germline V gives CDR1 SEHNR, CDR2 FQNEAQ (reference sequence). The V and J ends lost 2 bases and 4 bases respectively, with 15 bases between them. The CDR3 is 15 residues long.

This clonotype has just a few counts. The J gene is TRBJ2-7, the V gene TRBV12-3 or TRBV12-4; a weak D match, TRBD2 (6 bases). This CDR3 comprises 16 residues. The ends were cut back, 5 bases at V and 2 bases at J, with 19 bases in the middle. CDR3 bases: TGTGCCAGCAGTCAAAATACGGGGGACTTGGCCTACGAGCAGTACTTC. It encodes CASSQNTGDLAYEQYF.

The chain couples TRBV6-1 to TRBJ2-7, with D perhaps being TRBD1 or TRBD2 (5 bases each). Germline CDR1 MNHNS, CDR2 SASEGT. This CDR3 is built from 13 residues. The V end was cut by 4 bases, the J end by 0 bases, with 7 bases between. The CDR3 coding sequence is TGTGCCAGCAGTGCGGGGCCCTCCTACGAGCAGTACTTC. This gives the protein CASSAGPSYEQYF.

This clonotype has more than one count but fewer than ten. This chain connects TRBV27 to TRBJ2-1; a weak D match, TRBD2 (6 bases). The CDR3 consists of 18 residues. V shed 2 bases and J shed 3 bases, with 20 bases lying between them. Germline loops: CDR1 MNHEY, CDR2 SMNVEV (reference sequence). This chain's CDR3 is CASSLAPVGRDVYNEQFF. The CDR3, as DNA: TGTGCCAGCAGTTTAGCCCCGGTGGGGCGGGACGTCTACAATGAGCAGTTCTTC.

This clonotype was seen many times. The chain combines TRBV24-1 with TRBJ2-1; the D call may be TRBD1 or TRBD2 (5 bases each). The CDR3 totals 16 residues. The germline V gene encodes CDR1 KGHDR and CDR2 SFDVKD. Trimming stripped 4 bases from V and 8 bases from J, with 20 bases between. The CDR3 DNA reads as TGTGCCACCAGTGAGACCGGGACCCCGAGTGGGGATGAGCAGTTCTTC. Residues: CATSETGTPSGDEQFF.

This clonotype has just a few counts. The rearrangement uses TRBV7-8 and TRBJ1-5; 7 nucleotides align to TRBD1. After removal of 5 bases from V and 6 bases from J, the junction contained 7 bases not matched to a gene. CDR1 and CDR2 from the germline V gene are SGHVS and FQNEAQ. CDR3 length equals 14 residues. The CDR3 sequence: CASSRDRVPQPQHF. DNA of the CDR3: TGTGCCAGCAGCCGAGACAGGGTACCTCAGCCCCAGCATTTT.

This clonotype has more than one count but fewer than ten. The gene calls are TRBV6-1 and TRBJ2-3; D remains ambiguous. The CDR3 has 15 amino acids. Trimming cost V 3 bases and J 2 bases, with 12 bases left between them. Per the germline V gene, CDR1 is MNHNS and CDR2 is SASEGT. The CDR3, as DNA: TGTGCCAGCAGTGATCTAAGGATCTTCACAGATACGCAGTATTTT. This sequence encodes CASSDLRIFTDTQYF.

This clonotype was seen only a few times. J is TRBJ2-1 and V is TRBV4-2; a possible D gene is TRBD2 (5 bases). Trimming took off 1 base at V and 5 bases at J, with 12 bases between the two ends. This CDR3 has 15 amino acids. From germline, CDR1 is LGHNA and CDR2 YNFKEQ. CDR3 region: CASSQVLGSDNEQFF. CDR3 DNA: TGTGCCAGCAGCCAAGTACTAGGATCCGACAATGAGCAGTTCTTC.

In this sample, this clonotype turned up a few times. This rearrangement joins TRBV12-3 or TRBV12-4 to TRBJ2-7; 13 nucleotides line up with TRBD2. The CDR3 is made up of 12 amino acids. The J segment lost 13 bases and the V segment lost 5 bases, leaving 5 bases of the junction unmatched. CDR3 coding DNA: TGTGCCAGCAGTCCGACTAGCGGGAGGTTATACTTC. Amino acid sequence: CASSPTSGRLYF.

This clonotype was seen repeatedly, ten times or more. CDR3 sequence: CSKLKWDSTYQETQYF. The CDR3 DNA is TGCAGTAAGCTTAAGTGGGACAGTACGTACCAAGAGACCCAGTACTTC. The chain carries TRBV20-1 and TRBJ2-5; 7 bases align to TRBD1. Germline V gene lookup returns CDR1 DFQATT and CDR2 SNEGSKA (reference sequence). The V gene end was trimmed by 8 bases and the J gene end by 0 bases; junction bases not matched to a gene: 15. This CDR3 is 16 amino acids long.

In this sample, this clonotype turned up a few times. CDR3 nucleotide sequence: TGCGCCAGCAGCTTAACTGAGAACAGGGGGCTAGGTGAGCAGTTCTTC. The encoded protein is CASSLTENRGLGEQFF. The chain joins TRBV5-1 to TRBJ2-1; TRBD1 agrees at 9 bases. The CDR3 covers 16 residues. Germline values: CDR1 SGHRS, CDR2 YFSETQ. V was clipped by 2 bases and J by 9 bases; unmatched bases: 12. Full variable domain (remainder filled in from reference TRBV5-1 and TRBJ2-1): KAGVTQTPRYLIKTRGQQVTLSCSPISGHRSVSWYQQTPGQGLQFLFEYFSETQRNKGNFPGRFSGRQFSNSRSEMNVSTLELGDSALYLCASSLTENRGLGEQFFGPGTRLTVL.

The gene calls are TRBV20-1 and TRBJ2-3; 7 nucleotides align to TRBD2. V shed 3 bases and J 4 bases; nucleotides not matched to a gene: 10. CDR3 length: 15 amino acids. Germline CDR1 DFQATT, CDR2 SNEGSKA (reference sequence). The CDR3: CSASLGGSGSDTQYF. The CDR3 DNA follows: TGCAGTGCTAGTCTTGGCGGGAGCGGGTCAGATACGCAGTATTTT.